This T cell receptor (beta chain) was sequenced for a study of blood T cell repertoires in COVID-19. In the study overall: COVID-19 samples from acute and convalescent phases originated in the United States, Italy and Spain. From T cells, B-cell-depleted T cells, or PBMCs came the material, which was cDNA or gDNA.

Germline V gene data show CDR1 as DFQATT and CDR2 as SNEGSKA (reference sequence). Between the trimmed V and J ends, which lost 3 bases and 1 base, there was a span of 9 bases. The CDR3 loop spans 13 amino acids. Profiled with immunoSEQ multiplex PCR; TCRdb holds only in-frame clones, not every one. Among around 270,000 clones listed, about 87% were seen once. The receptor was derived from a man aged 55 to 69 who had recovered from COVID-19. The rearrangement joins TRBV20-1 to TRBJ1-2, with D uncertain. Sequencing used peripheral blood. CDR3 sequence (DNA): TGCAGTGCTAGTCGGGGTGTTAACTATGGCTACACCTTC. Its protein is CSASRGVNYGYTF.